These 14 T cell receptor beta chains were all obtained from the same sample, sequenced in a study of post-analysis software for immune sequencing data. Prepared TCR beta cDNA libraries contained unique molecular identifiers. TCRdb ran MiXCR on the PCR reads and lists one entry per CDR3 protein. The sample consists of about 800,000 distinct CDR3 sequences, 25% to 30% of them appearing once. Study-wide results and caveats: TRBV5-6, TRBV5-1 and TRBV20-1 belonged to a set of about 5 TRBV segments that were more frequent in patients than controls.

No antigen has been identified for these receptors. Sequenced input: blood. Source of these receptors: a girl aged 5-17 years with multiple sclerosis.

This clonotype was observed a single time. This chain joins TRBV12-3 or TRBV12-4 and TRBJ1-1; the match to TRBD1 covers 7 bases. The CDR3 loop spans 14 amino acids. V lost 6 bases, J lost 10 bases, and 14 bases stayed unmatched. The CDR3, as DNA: TGTGCCAGCAGGGGGGACAGTGAGGCGAGCGGAGCTTTCTTT. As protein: CASRGDSEASGAFF.

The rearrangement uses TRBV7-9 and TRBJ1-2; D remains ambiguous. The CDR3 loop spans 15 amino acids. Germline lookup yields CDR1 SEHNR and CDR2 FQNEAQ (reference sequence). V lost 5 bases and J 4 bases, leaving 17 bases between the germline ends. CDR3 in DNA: TGTGCCAGCAGCGCACTGGAGGTGTCAGGCTATGGCTACACCTTC. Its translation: CASSALEVSGYGYTF. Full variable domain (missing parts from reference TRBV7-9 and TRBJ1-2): DTGVSQNPRHKITKRGQNVTFRCDPISEHNRLYWYRQTLGQGPEFLTYFQNEAQLEKSRLLSDRFSAERPKGSFSTLEIQRTEQGDSAMYLCASSALEVSGYGYTFGSGTRLTVV.

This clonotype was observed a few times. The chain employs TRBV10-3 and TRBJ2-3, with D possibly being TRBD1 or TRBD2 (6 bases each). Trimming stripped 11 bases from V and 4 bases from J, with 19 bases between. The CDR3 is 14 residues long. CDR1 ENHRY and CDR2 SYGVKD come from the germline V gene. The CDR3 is CAPWGAQIADTQYF. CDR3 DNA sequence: TGTGCCCCCTGGGGGGCACAAATCGCAGATACGCAGTATTTT.

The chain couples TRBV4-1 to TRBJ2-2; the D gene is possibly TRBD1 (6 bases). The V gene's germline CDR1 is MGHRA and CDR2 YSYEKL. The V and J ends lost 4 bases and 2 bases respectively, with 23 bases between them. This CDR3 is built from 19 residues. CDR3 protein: CASSPSLWGLSQNTGELFF. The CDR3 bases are TGCGCCAGCAGCCCCTCGCTGTGGGGGCTCTCGCAAAACACCGGGGAGCTGTTTTTT.

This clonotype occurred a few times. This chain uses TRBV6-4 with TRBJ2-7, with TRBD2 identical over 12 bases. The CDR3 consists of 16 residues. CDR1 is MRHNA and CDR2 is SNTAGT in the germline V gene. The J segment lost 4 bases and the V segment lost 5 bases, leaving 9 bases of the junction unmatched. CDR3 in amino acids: CASSSPSGRAGYEQYF. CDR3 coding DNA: TGTGCCAGCAGTTCCCCTAGCGGGAGGGCGGGGTACGAGCAGTACTTC.

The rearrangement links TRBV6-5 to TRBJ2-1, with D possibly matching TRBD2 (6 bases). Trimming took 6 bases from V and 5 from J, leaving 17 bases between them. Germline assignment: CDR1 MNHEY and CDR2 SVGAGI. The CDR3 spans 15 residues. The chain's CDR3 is CASRITGRRDNEQFF. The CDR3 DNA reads TGTGCCAGCAGAATTACGGGACGGAGGGACAATGAGCAGTTCTTC.

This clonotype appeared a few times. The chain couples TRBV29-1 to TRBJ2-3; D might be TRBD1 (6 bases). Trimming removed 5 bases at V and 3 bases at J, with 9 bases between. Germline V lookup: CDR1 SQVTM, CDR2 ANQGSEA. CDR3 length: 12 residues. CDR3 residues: CSVSQGTDTQYF. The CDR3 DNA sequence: TGCAGCGTTTCGCAGGGGACAGATACGCAGTATTTT.

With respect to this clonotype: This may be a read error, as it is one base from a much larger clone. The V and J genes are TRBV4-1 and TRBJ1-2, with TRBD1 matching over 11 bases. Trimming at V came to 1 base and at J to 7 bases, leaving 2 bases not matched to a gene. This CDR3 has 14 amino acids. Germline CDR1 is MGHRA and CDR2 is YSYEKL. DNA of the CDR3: TGCGCCAGCAGCCAAGCGGACAGGGGGCTTGGCTACACCTTC. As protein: CASSQADRGLGYTF.

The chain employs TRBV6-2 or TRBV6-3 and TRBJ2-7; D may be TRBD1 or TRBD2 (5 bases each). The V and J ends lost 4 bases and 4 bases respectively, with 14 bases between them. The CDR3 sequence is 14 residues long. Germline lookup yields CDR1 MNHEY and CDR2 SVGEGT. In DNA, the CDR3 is TGTGCCAGCAGTTTCGATCGGGGCCGATACGAGCAGTACTTC. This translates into CASSFDRGRYEQYF.

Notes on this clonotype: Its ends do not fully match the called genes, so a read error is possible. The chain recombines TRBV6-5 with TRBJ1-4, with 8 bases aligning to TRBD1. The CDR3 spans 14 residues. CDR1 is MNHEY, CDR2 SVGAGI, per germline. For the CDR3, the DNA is TGTGCCAGCAGGCACACAGGGGGTGGTGAAAAACCGTTTTTT. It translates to CASRHTGGGEKPFF.

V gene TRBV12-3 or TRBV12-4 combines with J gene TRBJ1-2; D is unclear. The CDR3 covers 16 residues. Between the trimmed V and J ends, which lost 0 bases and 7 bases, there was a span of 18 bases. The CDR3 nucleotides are TGTGCCAGCAGTTTAGCGTCCGTATTCCCTCCCGGTGGCTACACCTTC. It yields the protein CASSLASVFPPGGYTF.

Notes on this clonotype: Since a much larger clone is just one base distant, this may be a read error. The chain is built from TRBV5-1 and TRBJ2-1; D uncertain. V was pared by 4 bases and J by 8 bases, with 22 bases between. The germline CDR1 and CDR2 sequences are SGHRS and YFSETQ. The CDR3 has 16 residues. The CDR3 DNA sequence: TGCGCCAGCAGCCCGAGCGAACAGTCCGGCGTCGATGAGCAGTTCTTC. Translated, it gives CASSPSEQSGVDEQFF.

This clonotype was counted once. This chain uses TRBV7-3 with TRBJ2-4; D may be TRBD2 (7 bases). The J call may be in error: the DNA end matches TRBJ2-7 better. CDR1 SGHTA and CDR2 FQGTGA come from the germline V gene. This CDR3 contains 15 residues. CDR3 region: CASSLTAGAYYEQYF. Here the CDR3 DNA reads TGTGCCAGCAGCTTAACGGCGGGGGCCTACTACGAGCAGTACTTC.

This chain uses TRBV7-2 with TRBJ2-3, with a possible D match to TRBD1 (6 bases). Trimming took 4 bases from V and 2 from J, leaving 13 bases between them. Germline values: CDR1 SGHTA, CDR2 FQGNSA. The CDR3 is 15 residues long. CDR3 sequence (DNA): TGTGCCAGCAGCTCACCGACAGGCCTCACAGATACGCAGTATTTT. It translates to CASSSPTGLTDTQYF.